One sample yielded the 22 T cell receptor beta chains listed below, sequenced in a study of Tregs in tolerant kidney transplant recipients. Method: immunoSEQ multiplex PCR; TCRdb's copy keeps in-frame clones and lacks some. Among fewer than 150,000 clones listed, roughly 92% were seen once. Sequenced input: CD4+ T cells from blood. The receptors derive from a human donor in good health.

This rearrangement joins TRBV20-1 to TRBJ2-7, with D hard to call. This CDR3 has 11 amino acids. In germline, CDR1 is DFQATT, CDR2 SNEGSKA (reference sequence). V shed 5 bases and J shed 2 bases, with 7 bases lying between them. The chain's CDR3 is CSAPGTYEQYF. CDR3 DNA: TGCAGTGCTCCGGGTACCTACGAGCAGTACTTC.

The chain couples TRBV2 to TRBJ2-3; D possibly matches TRBD1 or TRBD2 (7 bases each). The CDR3 runs to 14 residues. V was shortened by 11 bases and J by 0 bases, with 15 bases between the two germline ends. In germline, CDR1 is SNHLY, CDR2 FYNNEI. CDR3 region: CAAQGGLSTDTQYF. The CDR3 coding sequence is TGTGCCGCTCAGGGGGGGTTGAGCACAGATACGCAGTATTTT.

The CDR3 here is CASGAGTVFYEQYF. The DNA of the CDR3 is TGTGCCAGCGGGGCCGGGACAGTGTTTTACGAGCAGTACTTC. The chain links TRBV2 to TRBJ2-7; 7 bases fit TRBD1. CDR1 SNHLY and CDR2 FYNNEI come from the germline V gene. The CDR3 contains 14 residues. V lost 8 bases, J lost 4 bases, and 11 bases stayed unmatched.

The chain carries TRBV11-1 and TRBJ2-4; D unresolved. Germline V gene sequence: CDR1 SGHAT, CDR2 FQDESV (reference sequence). The V and J ends lost 5 bases and 9 bases respectively, with 17 bases between them. The length of the CDR3 is 14 residues. Written as DNA, the CDR3 is TGTGCCAGCAGCCCGTCTCCGGGTCATGGCATTCAGTACTTC. It encodes CASSPSPGHGIQYF.

The chain links TRBV5-6 to TRBJ1-1; 8 bases line up with TRBD1. V was pared by 7 bases and J by 0 bases, with 8 bases of the junction left unmatched. Looked up from germline, CDR1 is SGHDT and CDR2 is YYEEEE. This CDR3 contains 15 residues. For the CDR3, the DNA is TGTGCCAGCCTTGGACAGGGCCGTTTGAACACTGAAGCTTTCTTT. It encodes CASLGQGRLNTEAFF.

The chain employs TRBV25-1 and TRBJ2-1, with TRBD1 matching over 8 bases. The CDR3 extends over 17 amino acids. Germline CDR1 reads MGHDK; CDR2 reads SYGVNS. Trimming at V came to 3 bases and at J to 5 bases, leaving 12 bases not matched to a gene. Here the CDR3 DNA reads TGTGCCAGCAGTGAGGTAGGGAGGACAGGGTTTCACAATGAGCAGTTCTTC. Translated: CASSEVGRTGFHNEQFF.

The V and J genes are TRBV6-1 and TRBJ2-7, with a tentative D call TRBD2 (5 bases). The CDR3 covers 13 residues. The V end lost 6 bases, the J end lost 0 bases, and 9 bases lay between the germline ends. Germline CDR1 MNHNS, CDR2 SASEGT. The CDR3 nucleotides read TGTGCCAGCAGCACCGGGATCTCCTACGAGCAGTACTTC. It is translated as CASSTGISYEQYF.

This chain connects TRBV4-2 to TRBJ2-3; D unclear. The CDR3 length is 14 residues. V lost 3 bases to trimming and J lost 10 bases, with 17 bases between them. Germline assignment: CDR1 LGHNA and CDR2 YNFKEQ. The CDR3 DNA sequence: TGTGCCAGCAGCCAGGGTCCCGCTCCCTTATCGCAGTATTTT. Translated, it gives CASSQGPAPLSQYF.

The chain employs TRBV6-6 and TRBJ1-2; no firm D call. CDR3 length equals 14 residues. Germline CDR1 MNHNY, CDR2 SVGAGI (reference sequence). Deletions cut 5 bases from V and 5 bases from J, with 15 bases between. The CDR3 bases are TGTGCCAGCAGTACCTGGGGAGAGAAGTATGGCTACACCTTC. It is translated as CASSTWGEKYGYTF.

The gene calls are TRBV30 and TRBJ2-1, with 10 bases aligning to TRBD2. The CDR3 length is 15 residues. From germline, CDR1 is GTSNPN and CDR2 SVGIG (reference sequence). J gave up 6 bases and V 2 bases, and 7 bases lay outside the gene matches. The CDR3 DNA reads TGTGCCTGGAGTTTTAGCGGGAGGTACCGCAATGAGCAGTTCTTC. Translating it yields CAWSFSGRYRNEQFF.

The CDR3 nucleotides are TGTGCCAGCAGTTACCGGGGACTAGGGAAAGGCAATGAGCAGTTCTTC. It translates to CASSYRGLGKGNEQFF. This sequence joins TRBV6-5 and TRBJ2-1; 8 bases match TRBD2. The CDR3 spans 16 residues. Unmatched junction bases numbered 9, after V lost 2 bases and J lost 6 bases. The V gene's germline CDR1 is MNHEY and CDR2 SVGAGI.

The V call is TRBV30, the J call TRBJ2-3; maybe TRBD1 (5 bases). The CDR3 covers 14 residues. In germline, CDR1 is GTSNPN, CDR2 SVGIG (reference sequence). V lost 6 bases, J lost 0 bases, and 13 bases lay in between. The DNA of the CDR3 is TGTGCCTGTAGACCCCAGGGAAGCACAGATACGCAGTATTTT. Translation gives CACRPQGSTDTQYF.

The genes are TRBV30 and TRBJ1-5; D perhaps matches TRBD1 (5 bases). The CDR3 sequence is 14 residues long. The V gene lost 2 bases and the J gene lost 2 bases, with 10 bases spanning the gap. Germline values: CDR1 GTSNPN, CDR2 SVGIG (reference sequence). The CDR3 spells CAWSMDIGNQPQHF. DNA of the CDR3: TGTGCCTGGAGTATGGACATCGGCAATCAGCCCCAGCATTTT.

This sequence joins TRBV7-3 and TRBJ2-7; the D gene is possibly TRBD2 (5 bases). The CDR3 sequence is 12 residues long. Germline CDR1 SGHTA, CDR2 FQGTGA. V was pared by 5 bases and J by 4 bases, with 9 bases between. CDR3 region: CASSQTTYEQYF. CDR3 in DNA: TGTGCCAGCAGCCAGACTACGTACGAGCAGTACTTC. Variable domain in full (rest from reference TRBV7-3 and TRBJ2-7): GAGVSQTPSNKVTEKGKYVELRCDPISGHTALYWYRQSLGQGPEFLIYFQGTGAADDSGLPNDRFFAVRPEGSVSTLKIQRTERGDSAVYLCASSQTTYEQYFGPGTRLTVT.

The CDR3: CASSSIDSSSYEQYF. The CDR3 coding sequence is TGTGCCAGTAGTAGTATTGACTCCTCCTCCTACGAGCAGTACTTC. The rearrangement uses TRBV19 and TRBJ2-7; D unclear. V lost 4 bases and J 0 bases, leaving 13 bases between the germline ends. The germline gives CDR1 LNHDA, CDR2 SQIVND (reference sequence). The CDR3 contains 15 residues.

The CDR3 bases are TGTGCCAGCAGCGTGCAGGGGGCTCTTAATGAAAAACTGTTTTTT. Translated, it gives CASSVQGALNEKLFF. V gene TRBV7-9 combines with J gene TRBJ1-4, with 8 bases lining up with TRBD1. The ends lost 5 bases at V and 4 bases at J; junction bases unmatched: 6. CDR1 and CDR2 from the germline V gene are SEHNR and FQNEAQ (reference sequence). The CDR3 consists of 15 residues.

The J gene is TRBJ2-5, the V gene TRBV5-6; D not certain. Trimming stripped 6 bases from V and 2 bases from J, with 11 bases between. Germline lookup yields CDR1 SGHDT and CDR2 YYEEEE. The CDR3 spans 13 residues. Written as DNA, the CDR3 is TGTGCCAGCAACTCGAGGAATCAAGAGACCCAGTACTTC. Translating it yields CASNSRNQETQYF.

The V gene is TRBV2, the J gene TRBJ1-1, with a possible D match to TRBD1 (5 bases). This CDR3 has 12 amino acids. V was cut by 6 bases and J by 7 bases, with 12 bases left in between. Germline values: CDR1 SNHLY, CDR2 FYNNEI. The CDR3 region is CASSQQGVEAFF. The CDR3, as DNA: TGTGCCAGCAGCCAGCAAGGGGTTGAAGCTTTCTTT.

The chain carries TRBV6-6 and TRBJ2-7, with 10 bases lining up with TRBD1. V shed 5 bases and J 2 bases; nucleotides not matched to a gene: 9. Per germline, CDR1 MNHNY and CDR2 SVGAGI (reference sequence). The CDR3 spans 16 residues. DNA of the CDR3: TGTGCCAGCAGTGCCCCTCTGGGACAGGGGACCTACGAGCAGTACTTC. Protein product: CASSAPLGQGTYEQYF.

The chain joins TRBV9 to TRBJ1-2; the match to TRBD1 covers 7 bases. The V and J ends lost 4 bases and 0 bases, in that order; junction bases with no gene match: 6. The CDR3 length is 15 residues. CDR1 is SGDLS and CDR2 is YYNGEE in the germline V gene. The CDR3 loop reads CASSPSGQANYGYTF. The CDR3 DNA reads as TGTGCCAGCAGCCCGAGTGGACAGGCTAACTATGGCTACACCTTC.

This chain joins TRBV6-6 and TRBJ2-7, with D perhaps TRBD1 (6 bases). From germline, CDR1 is MNHNY and CDR2 SVGAGI (reference sequence). V lost 6 bases and J lost 1, with 16 bases in between. The CDR3 consists of 15 residues. The CDR3 here is CASRPSTGTSYEQYF. In nucleotides, the CDR3 is TGTGCCAGCAGACCCTCGACAGGTACTTCCTACGAGCAGTACTTC.

The V call is TRBV30, the J call TRBJ1-3; D is ambiguous. The germline V and J ends were trimmed by 0 bases and 4 bases, with 4 bases remaining between them. Germline V gene sequence: CDR1 GTSNPN, CDR2 SVGIG (reference sequence). CDR3 size: 12 residues. The CDR3 loop reads CAWSVLGNTIYF. The CDR3 DNA is TGTGCCTGGAGTGTACTCGGAAACACCATATATTTT.